The rows below give T cell receptor beta chains drawn from one sample of a study of cytomegalovirus exposure and HLA in healthy donors. Generated by immunoSEQ multiplex PCR, the TCRdb table keeps only in-frame clones and is missing some. The sample consists of under 130,000 clones, approximately 72% of them appearing once. Sequencing was carried out using PBMCs. The receptors were sampled from a woman between 50 and 59 years old in good health and CMV-seronegative. Both conserved end residues are part of each CDR3. A D gene is named only where the DNA matches it firmly. For some rows the clone size is stated as once, few or many, or as a class when expanded; others skip it.

cdr3_length: 14
v_call: TRBV7-8
d_call: NA
j_call: TRBJ1-6
clone_size: few
cdr3_aa: CASSLAPLNSPLHF
cdr3_nt: TGTGCCAGCAGCTTAGCCCCCCTCAATTCACCCCTCCACTTT

cdr3_length: 17
v_call: TRBV14
d_call: NA
j_call: TRBJ1-3
clone_size: NA
cdr3_aa: CASSFTLGSGAGNTIYF
cdr3_nt: TGTGCCAGCAGCTTTACCTTGGGGAGCGGAGCTGGAAACACCATATATTTT

cdr3_length: 15
v_call: TRBV5-6
d_call: TRBD1
j_call: TRBJ2-5
clone_size: NA
cdr3_aa: CASSLARTGKETQYF
cdr3_nt: TGTGCCAGCAGCTTGGCCCGGACAGGGAAAGAGACCCAGTACTTC

cdr3_length: 13
v_call: TRBV28
d_call: TRBD1
j_call: TRBJ1-5
clone_size: NA
cdr3_aa: CASRGTANQPQHF
cdr3_nt: TGTGCCAGCAGGGGGACAGCAAATCAGCCCCAGCATTTT

cdr3_length: 15
v_call: TRBV5-6
d_call: TRBD1
j_call: TRBJ1-5
clone_size: NA
cdr3_aa: CASSFRQGSNQPQHF
cdr3_nt: TGTGCCAGCAGCTTCCGACAGGGAAGCAATCAGCCCCAGCATTTT

cdr3_length: 13
v_call: TRBV11-3
d_call: NA
j_call: TRBJ2-3
clone_size: NA
cdr3_aa: CASSFGGKDTQYF
cdr3_nt: TGTGCCAGCAGCTTCGGAGGGAAAGATACGCAGTATTTT

cdr3_length: 15
v_call: TRBV5-6
d_call: NA
j_call: TRBJ2-7
clone_size: once
cdr3_aa: CASSWGLADMYEQYF
cdr3_nt: TGTGCCAGCAGCTGGGGGCTAGCGGACATGTACGAGCAGTACTTC

cdr3_length: 19
v_call: TRBV7-6
d_call: NA
j_call: TRBJ1-3
clone_size: once
cdr3_aa: CASSLALGASGGSGNTIYF
cdr3_nt: TGTGCCAGCAGCTTAGCGCTCGGGGCTTCGGGGGGCTCTGGAAACACCATATATTTT

cdr3_length: 13
v_call: TRBV6-6
d_call: NA
j_call: TRBJ1-1
clone_size: few
cdr3_aa: CASSPQGDTEAFF
cdr3_nt: TGTGCCAGCAGCCCTCAAGGGGACACTGAAGCTTTCTTT

cdr3_length: 17
v_call: TRBV7-2
d_call: TRBD1
j_call: TRBJ1-6
clone_size: NA
cdr3_aa: CASSLLRGQGFSSPLHF
cdr3_nt: TGTGCCAGCAGCTTATTGAGGGGACAGGGGTTTAGTTCACCCCTCCACTTT

cdr3_length: 16
v_call: TRBV5-1
d_call: TRBD1
j_call: TRBJ1-1
clone_size: few
cdr3_aa: CASSPRLGRGDTEAFF
cdr3_nt: TGCGCCAGCAGCCCTCGTTTGGGCAGGGGGGACACTGAAGCTTTCTTT

cdr3_length: 14
v_call: TRBV10-2
d_call: NA
j_call: TRBJ2-7
clone_size: NA
cdr3_aa: CASSVRRDSYEQYF
cdr3_nt: TGCGCCAGCAGTGTACGGCGGGACTCCTACGAGCAGTACTTC

cdr3_length: 12
v_call: TRBV7-8
d_call: NA
j_call: TRBJ1-5
clone_size: NA
cdr3_aa: CASSLRSRPQHF
cdr3_nt: TGTGCCAGCAGCTTACGTTCTAGGCCCCAGCATTTT

cdr3_length: 17
v_call: TRBV25-1
d_call: TRBD2
j_call: TRBJ2-3
clone_size: NA
cdr3_aa: CASSEYLAGHSTDTQYF
cdr3_nt: TGTGCCAGCAGTGAATATCTAGCGGGGCATAGCACAGATACGCAGTATTTT

cdr3_length: 12
v_call: TRBV29-1
d_call: TRBD1
j_call: TRBJ2-5
clone_size: NA
cdr3_aa: CSVRTGKGTQYF
cdr3_nt: TGCAGCGTTCGGACAGGGAAGGGGACCCAGTACTTC

cdr3_length: 15
v_call: TRBV5-1
d_call: TRBD2
j_call: TRBJ2-5
clone_size: NA
cdr3_aa: CASRTRLAGRETQYF
cdr3_nt: TGCGCCAGCAGGACCCGACTAGCGGGGAGAGAGACCCAGTACTTC

cdr3_length: 19
v_call: TRBV2
d_call: TRBD2
j_call: TRBJ2-1
clone_size: NA
cdr3_aa: CASTKSGLAGVRSYNEQFF
cdr3_nt: TGTGCCAGCACCAAGAGTGGGCTAGCGGGAGTTCGCTCCTACAATGAGCAGTTCTTC

cdr3_length: 15
v_call: TRBV9
d_call: TRBD1
j_call: TRBJ1-1
clone_size: NA
cdr3_aa: CASSHRQGLGTEAFF
cdr3_nt: TGTGCCAGCAGCCATAGACAGGGTTTAGGCACTGAAGCTTTCTTT

cdr3_length: 14
v_call: TRBV9
d_call: NA
j_call: TRBJ2-5
clone_size: NA
cdr3_aa: CASSVSVVGETQYF
cdr3_nt: TGTGCCAGCAGCGTATCTGTAGTCGGGGAGACCCAGTACTTC

cdr3_length: 16
v_call: TRBV27
d_call: TRBD1
j_call: TRBJ2-2
clone_size: NA
cdr3_aa: CASSLRGTGFIGELFF
cdr3_nt: TGTGCCAGCAGTTTGAGAGGGACAGGCTTCATCGGGGAGCTGTTTTTT

cdr3_length: 12
v_call: TRBV19
d_call: NA
j_call: TRBJ2-3
clone_size: NA
cdr3_aa: CASSIRGDTQYF
cdr3_nt: TGTGCCAGTAGTATAAGGGGAGATACGCAGTATTTT

cdr3_length: 15
v_call: TRBV5-4
d_call: TRBD1
j_call: TRBJ2-5
clone_size: NA
cdr3_aa: CASFKGATQEETQYF
cdr3_nt: TGTGCCAGCTTTAAGGGGGCAACGCAAGAAGAGACCCAGTACTTC

cdr3_length: 21
v_call: TRBV27
d_call: TRBD2
j_call: TRBJ2-1
clone_size: few
cdr3_aa: CASSSHIAGGISPGSYNEQFF
cdr3_nt: TGTGCCAGCAGTTCTCATATAGCGGGAGGTATATCCCCGGGCTCCTACAATGAGCAGTTCTTC

cdr3_length: 17
v_call: TRBV2
d_call: TRBD2
j_call: TRBJ2-1
clone_size: few
cdr3_aa: CASSVGGTRFSYNEQFF
cdr3_nt: TGTGCCAGCAGTGTCGGCGGGACTAGGTTTTCCTACAATGAGCAGTTCTTC

cdr3_length: 15
v_call: TRBV10-2
d_call: NA
j_call: TRBJ2-3
clone_size: few
cdr3_aa: CASSGQRVGTDTQYF
cdr3_nt: TGCGCCAGCAGTGGCCAGCGGGTCGGCACAGATACGCAGTATTTT

cdr3_length: 15
v_call: TRBV11-3
d_call: TRBD2
j_call: TRBJ2-1
clone_size: NA
cdr3_aa: CASSHLGGPYNEQFF
cdr3_nt: TGTGCCAGCAGCCATTTGGGAGGGCCTTACAATGAGCAGTTCTTC